This T cell receptor (beta chain) was retrieved from a study of cytomegalovirus exposure and HLA in healthy donors. Study context: A prior study identified just under 120 million unique TCR beta sequences from about 180 million T cells.

The PCR contained 60 Vbeta and 13 Jbeta primers. The assay was immunoSEQ multiplex PCR, and TCRdb's table has in-frame clones only and misses some. The top ten clones hold just over 8.5% of a sample with about 140,000 clones, 70% to 80% of them seen once. About this clone: Its specificity is unknown.

Study-wide points: Per a later analysis, HLA-associated TCR beta chains showed more clonal expansion than other, equally common TCR beta chains. A cluster of highly shared sequence variants was likely a sequencing artifact. It was only CMV serostatus that was available as immune exposure information.

The sample was PBMCs. The origin of this receptor is a woman in her forties or fifties in good health and CMV-seropositive.

Written as DNA, the CDR3 is TGCAGCGTCCAGAGGACAGCCAATGAGCAGTTCTTC. Residues: CSVQRTANEQFF. The chain couples TRBV29-1 to TRBJ2-1; tentative D call: TRBD1 (6 bases). The CDR3 totals 12 residues. Trimming shortened V by 6 bases and J by 6 bases, and 12 bases separated the two germline ends. The germline V gene has CDR1 SQVTM and CDR2 ANQGSEA.